The sequence of this T cell receptor (beta chain) was determined in a study of CD8+ T cells in alopecia areata. General study points: Scalp sequencing also captures normal skin's resident alphabeta T cells. Researchers report lesional scalp, most notably alopecia totalis/universalis, outstripped normal scalp in clonality.

RNA extraction and reverse transcription yielded cDNA as sequencing template. Some clones are missing from TCRdb's copy, which holds only in-frame ones; the method was immunoSEQ multiplex PCR. The table shows about 150,000 clones, with about two thirds occurring only once. On this clone itself: The antigen remains unidentified.

V gave up 2 bases and J gave up 5 bases, with 22 bases separating them. Germline V gene lookup returns CDR1 MGHRA and CDR2 YSYEKL. The length of the CDR3 is 18 residues. The sequenced sample was CD8+ T cells sorted from blood. This clonotype originated in a human donor in good health. The chain joins TRBV4-1 to TRBJ2-4, with D possibly being TRBD1 (5 bases). The CDR3 protein is CASSQRIVWGPSENIQYF. The DNA for the CDR3 is TGCGCCAGCAGCCAAAGGATTGTATGGGGCCCCAGTGAAAACATTCAGTACTTC.